This T cell receptor (beta chain) originates from a study of blood T cells in healthy people across ages. This clonotype was detected many times. Alongside a J-beta primer mix, a sample-barcoded 5' primer served in a second PCR lasting roughly 6 to 11 cycles. TCRdb reprocessed the 5' RACE reads with MiXCR, giving one entry per CDR3 protein. The data show over a million distinct CDR3 sequences, with about 43% seen just once and roughly 7.7% held by the top ten. This CDR3 has 16 residues. Germline V gene lookup returns CDR1 DFQATT and CDR2 SNEGSKA (reference sequence). With 1 base removed from V and 0 bases from J, the gap between germline ends came to 13 bases.

This chain links TRBV20-1 with TRBJ2-1, with D unclear. This clonotype was sampled from a woman aged 18-29 years in good health. The sequenced material came from blood. CDR3 region: CSARVLGGTSYNEQFF. For the CDR3, the DNA is TGCAGTGCTAGAGTCCTCGGCGGAACCTCCTACAATGAGCAGTTCTTC.